This T cell receptor (beta chain) was retrieved from a study of blood T cell repertoires in COVID-19. Study information: Material from acute and convalescent COVID-19 was sourced from the United States, Italy and Spain. T cells, B-cell-depleted T cells, or PBMCs supplied cDNA or gDNA.

This CDR3 has 14 amino acids. V was shortened by 7 bases and J by 1 base, with 9 bases between the two germline ends. Germline CDR1 and CDR2: SGHDT and YYEEEE. As handled by the study authors: Quantification of nucleated cells was approximated via reference gene primer amplification. Produced via immunoSEQ multiplex PCR; TCRdb's table is partial and in-frame only. The DNA gave D and trimming, while V, J and clone size come from that table. The sample has 400,000 or so clones, about 89% seen once. This TCR was recovered from a woman in her thirties or forties with COVID-19, enrolled during active disease. The sample taken for sequencing was peripheral blood. The chain uses TRBV5-6 and TRBJ2-6; no definite D call. The CDR3 DNA reads TGTGCCAGCTCCTTTCCGTCTGGGGCCAACGTCCTGACTTTC. Encoded protein: CASSFPSGANVLTF. The entire variable domain, with the rest obtained from reference TRBV5-6 and TRBJ2-6, is as follows: DAGVTQSPTHLIKTRGQQVTLRCSPKSGHDTVSWYQQALGQGPQFIFQYYEEEERQRGNFPDRFSGHQFPNYSSELNVNALLLGDSALYLCASSFPSGANVLTFGAGSRLTVL.